This T cell receptor beta chain stems from a study of blood T cell repertoires in COVID-19. CDR1 MGHRA and CDR2 YSYEKL come from the germline V gene. The CDR3 consists of 17 residues. With 4 bases clipped from V and 6 bases from J, the junction kept 13 bases outside the gene matches. Using immunoSEQ multiplex PCR, the repertoire was profiled, and TCRdb retains in-frame clones only, with some absent. The sample yields roughly 120,000 clones, about nine tenths seen once. Specimen: peripheral blood. The sequence derives from a human donor with active COVID-19. The donor label of this sample is uncertain. This chain joins TRBV4-1 and TRBJ2-1; 9 bases align to TRBD1. The CDR3 loop reads CASSLRGQGGWVNEQFF. The DNA of the CDR3 is TGCGCCAGCAGCCTTAGGGGACAGGGCGGTTGGGTCAATGAGCAGTTCTTC.